The text below deals with one TCR beta chain. What it binds is unknown. This record comes from a study of OX40 agonist ivuxolimab in advanced cancers. Broader study findings: On average, CD8+ T cells had more expanded clones than CD4+.

Trimming stripped 2 bases from V and 8 bases from J, with 8 bases between. The germline CDR1 and CDR2 sequences are SGHTA and FQGTGA. This CDR3 region has 12 residues. Autoimmune disease history or systemic immunosuppression disqualified patients. The assay was immunoSEQ multiplex PCR, and TCRdb's table has in-frame clones only and misses some. This repertoire shows approximately 59,000 clones, over 70% found once; its top ten account for approximately 2%. This TCR was recovered from an adult with an advanced solid tumor such as melanoma, head and neck, liver or kidney cancer. The chain employs TRBV7-3 and TRBJ2-3; D is undetermined. Sequences were derived from CD4+ or CD8+ T cells sorted from blood, sampled in a trial of the OX40 agonist ivuxolimab. In DNA form, the CDR3 reads TGTGCCAGCAGCTTATGGGTCAGTACGCAGTATTTT. It specifies CASSLWVSTQYF.